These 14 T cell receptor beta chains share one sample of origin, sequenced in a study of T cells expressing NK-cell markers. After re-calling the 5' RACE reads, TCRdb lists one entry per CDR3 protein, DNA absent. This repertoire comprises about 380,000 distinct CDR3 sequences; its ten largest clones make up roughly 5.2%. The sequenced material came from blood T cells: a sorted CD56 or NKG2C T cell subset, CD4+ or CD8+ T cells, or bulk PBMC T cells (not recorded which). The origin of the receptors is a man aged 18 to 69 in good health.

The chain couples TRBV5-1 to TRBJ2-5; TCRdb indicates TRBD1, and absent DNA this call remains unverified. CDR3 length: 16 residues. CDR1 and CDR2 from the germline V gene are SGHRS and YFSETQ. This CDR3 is CASSPLLSGTQETQYF.

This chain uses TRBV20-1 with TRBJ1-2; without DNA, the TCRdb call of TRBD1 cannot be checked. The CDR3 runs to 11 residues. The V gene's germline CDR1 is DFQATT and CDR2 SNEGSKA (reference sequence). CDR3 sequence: CATGRNYGYTF.

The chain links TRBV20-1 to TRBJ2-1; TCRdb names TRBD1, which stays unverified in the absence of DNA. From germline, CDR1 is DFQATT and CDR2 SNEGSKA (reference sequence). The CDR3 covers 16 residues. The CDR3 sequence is CSAPHGGRTAYNEQFF.

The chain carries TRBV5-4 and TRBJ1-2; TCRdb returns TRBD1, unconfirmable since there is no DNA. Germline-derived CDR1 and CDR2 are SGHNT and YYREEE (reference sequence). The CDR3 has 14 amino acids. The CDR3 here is CASSLEGRRPGYTF. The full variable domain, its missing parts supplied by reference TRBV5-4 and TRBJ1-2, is ETGVTQSPTHLIKTRGQQVTLRCSSQSGHNTVSWYQQALGQGPQFIFQYYREEENGRGNFPPRFSGLQFPNYSSELNVNALELDDSALYLCASSLEGRRPGYTFGSGTRLTVV.

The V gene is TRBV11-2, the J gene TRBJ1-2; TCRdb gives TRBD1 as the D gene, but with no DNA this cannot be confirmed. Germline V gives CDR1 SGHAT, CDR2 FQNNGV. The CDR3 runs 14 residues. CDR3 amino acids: CASSLVGVGYGYTF.

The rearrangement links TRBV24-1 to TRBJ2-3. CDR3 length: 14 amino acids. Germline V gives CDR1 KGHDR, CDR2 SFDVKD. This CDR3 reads CATSDYRKGDTQYF.

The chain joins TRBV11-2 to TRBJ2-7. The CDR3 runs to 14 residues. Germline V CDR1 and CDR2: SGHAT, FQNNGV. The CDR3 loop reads CASGNAGYSYEQYF.

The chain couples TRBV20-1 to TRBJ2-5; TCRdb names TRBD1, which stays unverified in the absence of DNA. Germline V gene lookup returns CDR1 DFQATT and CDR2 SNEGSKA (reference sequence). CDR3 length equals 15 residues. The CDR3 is CSARGGTTYQETQYF.

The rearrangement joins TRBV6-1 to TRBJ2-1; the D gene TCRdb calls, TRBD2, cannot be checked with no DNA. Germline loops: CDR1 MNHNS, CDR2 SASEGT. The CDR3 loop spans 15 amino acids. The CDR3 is CASTSGGSGNNEQFF.

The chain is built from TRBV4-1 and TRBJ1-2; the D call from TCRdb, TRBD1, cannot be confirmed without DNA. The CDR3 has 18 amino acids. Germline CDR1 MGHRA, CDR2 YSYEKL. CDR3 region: CASSQDPGQGPPNYGYTF.

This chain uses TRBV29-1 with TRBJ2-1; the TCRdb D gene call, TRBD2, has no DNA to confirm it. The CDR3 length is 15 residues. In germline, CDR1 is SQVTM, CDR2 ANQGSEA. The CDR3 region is CSVGRTSGYYNEQFF.

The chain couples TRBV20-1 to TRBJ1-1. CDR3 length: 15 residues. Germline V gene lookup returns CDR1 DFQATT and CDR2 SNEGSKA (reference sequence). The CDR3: CSARQGESGRAEAFF.

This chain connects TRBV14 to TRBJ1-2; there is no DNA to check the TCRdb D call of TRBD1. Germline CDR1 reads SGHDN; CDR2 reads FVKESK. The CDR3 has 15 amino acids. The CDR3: CASSQDPGARSGYTF.

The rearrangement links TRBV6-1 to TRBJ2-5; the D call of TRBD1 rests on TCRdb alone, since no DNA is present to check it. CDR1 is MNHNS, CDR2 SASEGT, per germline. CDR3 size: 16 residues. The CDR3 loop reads CASSRRGSALQETQYF.